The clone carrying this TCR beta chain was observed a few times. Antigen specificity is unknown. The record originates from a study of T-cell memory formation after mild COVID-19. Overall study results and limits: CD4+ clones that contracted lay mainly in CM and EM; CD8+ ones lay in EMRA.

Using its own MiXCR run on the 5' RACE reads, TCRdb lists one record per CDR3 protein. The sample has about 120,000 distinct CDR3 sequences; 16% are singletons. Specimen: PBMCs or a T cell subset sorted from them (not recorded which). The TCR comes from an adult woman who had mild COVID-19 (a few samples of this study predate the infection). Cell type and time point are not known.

CDR3 nucleotides: TGCAGCGTTGAAGATCGGCCGGGGCGAATTGGGGAGACCCAGTACTTC. Translating it yields CSVEDRPGRIGETQYF. The rearrangement uses TRBV29-1 and TRBJ2-5, with D perhaps being TRBD1 or TRBD2 (5 bases each). Germline V gene sequence: CDR1 SQVTM, CDR2 ANQGSEA. The CDR3 has 16 residues. The V gene lost 0 bases and the J gene lost 5 bases, with 19 bases spanning the gap. Using reference TRBV29-1 and TRBJ2-5 for the parts outside the CDR3, the full variable domain is SAVISQKPSRDICQRGTSLTIQCQVDSQVTMMFWYRQQPGQSLTLIATANQGSEATYESGFVIDKFPISRPNLTFSTLTVSNMSPEDSSIYLCSVEDRPGRIGETQYFGPGTRLLVL.